The clone carrying this T cell receptor beta chain was found a few times. The data were taken from a study of OX40 agonist ivuxolimab in advanced cancers. Only in-frame clones appear in the TCRdb table, and some are missing; sequencing was by immunoSEQ multiplex PCR. Among around 72,000 clones listed, roughly 80% were seen once. The length of the CDR3 is 14 residues. Germline assignment: CDR1 MNHNS and CDR2 SASEGT. Trimming stripped 5 bases from V and 3 bases from J, with 13 bases between. The V and J genes are TRBV6-1 and TRBJ1-1; tentatively, D is TRBD1 (5 bases). Sequenced material: CD4+ or CD8+ T cells sorted from blood, taken in a trial of the OX40 agonist ivuxolimab. The TCR originated in an adult with an advanced solid tumor such as melanoma, head and neck, liver or kidney cancer. The CDR3 bases are TGTGCCAGCAGTACAGGAGTTGAGTACACTGAAGCTTTCTTT. Encoded protein: CASSTGVEYTEAFF.